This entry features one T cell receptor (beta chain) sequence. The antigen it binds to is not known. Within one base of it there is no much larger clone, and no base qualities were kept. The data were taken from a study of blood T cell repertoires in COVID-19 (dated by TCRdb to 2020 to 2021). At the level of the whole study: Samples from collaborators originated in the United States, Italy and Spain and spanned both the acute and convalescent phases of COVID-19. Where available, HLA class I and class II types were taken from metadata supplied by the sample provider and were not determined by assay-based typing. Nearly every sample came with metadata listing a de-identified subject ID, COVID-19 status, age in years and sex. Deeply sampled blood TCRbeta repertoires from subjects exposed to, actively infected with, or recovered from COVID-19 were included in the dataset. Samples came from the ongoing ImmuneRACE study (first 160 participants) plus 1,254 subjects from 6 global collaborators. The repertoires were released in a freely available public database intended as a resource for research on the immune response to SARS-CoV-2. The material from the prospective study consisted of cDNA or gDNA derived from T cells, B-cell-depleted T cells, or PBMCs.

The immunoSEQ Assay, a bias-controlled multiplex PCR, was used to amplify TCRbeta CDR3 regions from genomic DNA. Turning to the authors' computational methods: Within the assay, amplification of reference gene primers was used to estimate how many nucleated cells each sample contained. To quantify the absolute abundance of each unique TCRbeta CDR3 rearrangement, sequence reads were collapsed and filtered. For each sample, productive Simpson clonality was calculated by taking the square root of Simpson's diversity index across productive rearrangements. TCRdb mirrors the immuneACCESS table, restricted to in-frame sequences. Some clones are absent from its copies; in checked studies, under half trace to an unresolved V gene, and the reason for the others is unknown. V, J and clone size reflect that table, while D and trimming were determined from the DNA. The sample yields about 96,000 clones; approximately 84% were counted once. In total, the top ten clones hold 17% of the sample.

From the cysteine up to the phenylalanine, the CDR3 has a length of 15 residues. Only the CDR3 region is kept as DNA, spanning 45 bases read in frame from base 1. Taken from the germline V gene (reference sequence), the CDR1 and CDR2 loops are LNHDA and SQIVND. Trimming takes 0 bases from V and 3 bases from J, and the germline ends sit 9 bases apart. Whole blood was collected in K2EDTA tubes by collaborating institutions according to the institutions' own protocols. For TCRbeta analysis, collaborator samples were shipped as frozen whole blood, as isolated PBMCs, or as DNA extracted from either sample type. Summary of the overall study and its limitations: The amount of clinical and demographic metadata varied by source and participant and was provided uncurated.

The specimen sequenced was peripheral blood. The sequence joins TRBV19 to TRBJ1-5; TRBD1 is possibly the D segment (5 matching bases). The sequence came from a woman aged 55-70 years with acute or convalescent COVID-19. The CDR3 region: CASSIDRDYNQPQHF. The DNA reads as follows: TGTGCCAGTAGTATAGACAGGGATTACAATCAGCCCCAGCATTTT.